This note documents a single T cell receptor beta chain sequence. Profiled with immunoSEQ multiplex PCR; TCRdb holds only in-frame clones, not every one. The sample lists about 99,000 clones, about 89% occurring once. The data are from a study of control samples from healthy donors and cancer patients. The V end was cut by 5 bases, the J end by 5 bases, with 15 bases between. Germline V CDR1 and CDR2: MNHEY, SVGAGI. CDR3 length: 14 residues. Sequenced: PBMCs. V is TRBV6-5 and J is TRBJ2-5, with D maybe TRBD2 (6 bases). The clonotype comes from a man aged 55 to 70 with lung cancer. The CDR3 region is CASSPRWREETQYF. The CDR3 DNA reads TGTGCCAGCAGTCCCCGGTGGAGGGAGGAGACCCAGTACTTC.